The TCR beta chain under discussion was sequenced for a study of cytomegalovirus exposure and HLA in healthy donors. Study results and limitations: Later findings reportedly placed an Asian-associated ancestry cluster below the approximately 670-donor mean for N-insertions. Presence/absence analyses assumed roughly uniform sequencing depth across donors.

Amplification used 60 Vbeta primers and 13 Jbeta primers. Produced via immunoSEQ multiplex PCR; TCRdb's table is partial and in-frame only. Found here are about 130,000 clones; the top ten clones hold 2% to 2.5%. Remarks on this clone: Its specificity is unknown.

Germline CDR1 and CDR2: SGDLS and YYNGEE. With V trimmed by 4 bases and J by 6 bases, 8 bases remained unmatched. The CDR3 covers 15 residues. The receptor's source is a man aged 40-49 years in good health and CMV-seronegative. Input material: PBMCs. This chain uses TRBV9 with TRBJ1-5; 9 nucleotides agree with TRBD1. The CDR3, as DNA: TGTGCCAGCAGCCCGGGACAGGGAGTAGGTCAGCCCCAGCATTTT. Its translation is CASSPGQGVGQPQHF.